The 21 T cell receptor beta chains reported below all come from one sample, sequenced in a study of blood T cell repertoires in COVID-19. Sequenced by immunoSEQ multiplex PCR; TCRdb stores in-frame clones only, minus some. The table records about 370,000 clones, about 90% of them present only once. The sample was PBMCs or T cells enriched from blood (not recorded which). The source of these receptors is a woman younger than 45 who had recovered from COVID-19.

This sequence joins TRBV30 and TRBJ1-5, with D possibly TRBD1 on 6 matching bases. The CDR3 loop spans 15 amino acids. Between the trimmed V and J ends, which lost 2 bases and 4 bases, there was a span of 15 bases. Germline CDR1 is GTSNPN and CDR2 is SVGIG (reference sequence). CDR3 residues: CAWSMGAASNQPQHF. Here the CDR3 DNA reads TGTGCCTGGAGTATGGGGGCCGCATCTAATCAGCCCCAGCATTTT.

Notes on this clone: This same CDR3 is encoded by further DNA sequences in the sample. This rearrangement joins TRBV19 to TRBJ1-1, with D possibly TRBD1 on 5 matching bases. Trimming removed 3 bases at V and 4 bases at J, with 9 bases between. Germline V gene sequence: CDR1 LNHDA, CDR2 SQIVND (reference sequence). This CDR3 spans 13 amino acids. The chain's CDR3 is CASSIQGSTEAFF. The CDR3 DNA follows: TGTGCCAGTAGTATTCAGGGCAGCACTGAAGCTTTCTTT.

This chain links TRBV19 with TRBJ1-4; possibly TRBD1 for D (6 bases). V was clipped by 6 bases and J by 3 bases, with 11 bases between them. CDR1 is LNHDA and CDR2 is SQIVND in the germline V gene (reference sequence). The CDR3 has 14 residues. In nucleotides, the CDR3 is TGTGCCAGTAGGGGTGGACAGCCTAATGAAAAACTGTTTTTT. Translation gives CASRGGQPNEKLFF.

The rearrangement links TRBV7-9 to TRBJ2-7, with D possibly TRBD2 on 5 matching bases. The CDR3 has 12 amino acids. Germline lookup yields CDR1 SEHNR and CDR2 FQNEAQ (reference sequence). The ends were cut back, 5 bases at V and 6 bases at J, with 11 bases in the middle. The CDR3 loop reads CASSPSPGEQYF. DNA for the CDR3: TGTGCCAGCAGCCCTAGCCCGGGCGAGCAGTACTTC.

The rearrangement joins TRBV15 to TRBJ1-2; D not resolved. Trimming cost V 4 bases and J 8 bases, with 11 bases left between them. This CDR3 has 12 residues. The V gene's germline CDR1 is LNHNV and CDR2 YYDKDF (reference sequence). The CDR3: CATSNADSGYTF. The CDR3 DNA is TGTGCCACCAGCAATGCGGACTCCGGCTACACCTTC.

The chain recombines TRBV30 with TRBJ1-2, with TRBD1 as a possible D gene (5 bases). Germline assignment: CDR1 GTSNPN and CDR2 SVGIG (reference sequence). The CDR3 has 15 residues. Trimming cost V 4 bases and J 5 bases, with 20 bases left between them. Written as DNA, the CDR3 is TGTGCCTGGACCACCGACAGTCTTAGTCGGTATGGCTACACCTTC. Encoded protein: CAWTTDSLSRYGYTF.

The rearrangement uses TRBV28 and TRBJ2-2; D is unresolved. The germline V gene encodes CDR1 MDHEN and CDR2 SYDVKM. The CDR3 length is 11 residues. V gave up 5 bases and J gave up 5 bases, with 3 bases separating them. This CDR3 is CASSRTGELFF. The CDR3 nucleotides are TGTGCCAGCAGTCGTACCGGGGAGCTGTTTTTT. The full variable domain, completed using reference TRBV28 and TRBJ2-2, is DVKVTQSSRYLVKRTGEKVFLECVQDMDHENMFWYRQDPGLGLRLIYFSYDVKMKEKGDIPEGYSVSREKKERFSLILESASTNQTSMYLCASSRTGELFFGEGSRLTVL.

CDR3 protein: CAISEILASGEQFF. CDR3 nucleotides: TGTGCCATCAGTGAGATCCTAGCTTCAGGTGAGCAGTTCTTC. The chain combines TRBV10-3 with TRBJ2-1, with D maybe TRBD2 (5 bases). V was pared by 2 bases and J by 9 bases, with 14 bases between. There are 14 residues in the CDR3. CDR1 ENHRY and CDR2 SYGVKD come from the germline V gene.

V gene TRBV7-2 combines with J gene TRBJ2-4, with a tentative D call TRBD1 (5 bases). This CDR3 region has 13 residues. Germline-derived CDR1 and CDR2 are SGHTA and FQGNSA. Between the trimmed V and J ends, which lost 2 bases and 4 bases, there was a span of 6 bases. The CDR3 sequence: CASSLRTKNIQYF. CDR3 in DNA: TGTGCCAGCAGCTTAAGGACAAAAAACATTCAGTACTTC.

The J gene is TRBJ1-1, the V gene TRBV2; 7 bases map to TRBD1. Germline CDR1 and CDR2: SNHLY and FYNNEI. The V and J ends lost 6 bases and 4 bases, in that order; junction bases with no gene match: 5. The CDR3 runs 13 residues. CDR3 in amino acids: CASSRQGATEAFF. CDR3 DNA: TGTGCCAGCAGCAGACAGGGAGCCACTGAAGCTTTCTTT. The full variable domain, completed using reference TRBV2 and TRBJ1-1, is EPEVTQTPSHQVTQMGQEVILRCVPISNHLYFYWYRQILGQKVEFLVSFYNNEISEKSEIFDDQFSVERPDGSNFTLKIRSTKLEDSAMYFCASSRQGATEAFFGQGTRLTVV.

The chain is built from TRBV27 and TRBJ1-2; TRBD1 aligns across 8 bases. J lost 8 bases, V lost 6 bases, and 11 bases had no gene match. The V gene's germline CDR1 is MNHEY and CDR2 SMNVEV (reference sequence). The CDR3 covers 14 residues. CDR3 sequence reads: CASSPTGALGGYTF. The CDR3 DNA is TGTGCCAGCAGCCCGACAGGGGCCTTGGGGGGCTACACCTTC.

The chain joins TRBV7-6 to TRBJ1-1, with D uncertain. CDR1 is SGHVS, CDR2 FNYEAQ, per germline. Trimming removed 2 bases from V and 2 bases from J, with 6 bases in between. The CDR3 sequence is 13 residues long. CDR3 coding DNA: TGTGCCAGCAGCTTACAAGCCAACACTGAAGCTTTCTTT. It is translated as CASSLQANTEAFF. Filled out from reference TRBV7-6 and TRBJ1-1, the complete variable domain reads GAGVSQSPRYKVTKRGQDVALRCDPISGHVSLYWYRQALGQGPEFLTYFNYEAQQDKSGLPNDRFSAERPEGSISTLTIQRTEQRDSAMYRCASSLQANTEAFFGQGTRLTVV.

The rearrangement links TRBV14 to TRBJ2-1, with 9 bases lining up with TRBD2. The CDR3 spans 16 residues. V shed 0 bases, J shed 6 bases, and the junction held 6 bases outside the gene matches. From germline, CDR1 is SGHDN and CDR2 FVKESK. The DNA for the CDR3 is TGTGCCAGCAGCCAAGATTCCCTAGCGGGAAGCAATGAGCAGTTCTTC. It is translated as CASSQDSLAGSNEQFF. The whole variable domain, remainder taken from reference TRBV14 and TRBJ2-1, is EAGVTQFPSHSVIEKGQTVTLRCDPISGHDNLYWYRRVMGKEIKFLLHFVKESKQDESGMPNNRFLAERTGGTYSTLKVQPAELEDSGVYFCASSQDSLAGSNEQFFGPGTRLTVL.

The chain is built from TRBV28 and TRBJ2-4, with D maybe TRBD2 (6 bases). The CDR3 covers 13 residues. Germline V gene data show CDR1 as MDHEN and CDR2 as SYDVKM. The CDR3 sequence is CPPPIGLKNIQYF. The DNA for the CDR3 is TGTCCCCCGCCGATCGGACTAAAAAACATTCAGTACTTC.

The chain joins TRBV15 to TRBJ1-2, with TRBD1 as a possible D gene (6 bases). Germline-derived CDR1 and CDR2 are LNHNV and YYDKDF (reference sequence). Trimming shortened V by 9 bases and J by 5 bases, and 16 bases separated the two germline ends. The CDR3 consists of 13 residues. CDR3 loop: CATFLGGLYGYTF. CDR3 bases: TGTGCCACATTCCTGGGGGGGCTTTATGGCTACACCTTC.

The chain has TRBV19 and TRBJ1-1; 8 nucleotides line up with TRBD1. Looked up from germline, CDR1 is LNHDA and CDR2 is SQIVND (reference sequence). The CDR3 has 13 residues. V shed 6 bases and J 4 bases; nucleotides not matched to a gene: 4. The CDR3 bases are TGTGCCAGTAGCCAGGACAGGGCCACTGAAGCTTTCTTT. Translation gives CASSQDRATEAFF.

The chain couples TRBV6-5 to TRBJ1-6; D ambiguous. With 8 bases removed from V and 6 bases from J, the gap between germline ends came to 14 bases. The germline gives CDR1 MNHEY, CDR2 SVGAGI. The CDR3 sequence is 14 residues long. This chain's CDR3 is CASQLRPANSPLHF. DNA of the CDR3: TGTGCCAGCCAGCTCAGGCCGGCTAATTCACCCCTCCACTTT.

The gene calls are TRBV19 and TRBJ2-7, with 8 bases that match TRBD1. CDR1 is LNHDA and CDR2 is SQIVND in the germline V gene (reference sequence). Germline trimming cut 6 bases from V and 5 bases from J; bases unmatched to any gene: 12. The CDR3 covers 15 residues. The CDR3 DNA follows: TGTGCCAGTAGCTATCGACAGGGGCCGTGGGACGAGCAGTACTTC. Its protein is CASSYRQGPWDEQYF.

The CDR3 loop is CASSLAGGYNEQFF. CDR3 sequence (DNA): TGTGCCAGCAGCTTAGCGGGAGGGTACAATGAGCAGTTCTTC. The chain couples TRBV11-2 to TRBJ2-1; 8 bases align to TRBD2. This CDR3 is built from 14 residues. Germline V CDR1 and CDR2: SGHAT, FQNNGV. J was trimmed by 4 bases and V by 1 base; bases with no gene match: 0.

The V call is TRBV7-2, the J call TRBJ2-7; D possibly corresponds to TRBD2 (5 bases). The germline CDR1 and CDR2 sequences are SGHTA and FQGNSA. The CDR3 covers 14 residues. The ends were cut back, 4 bases at V and 3 bases at J, with 13 bases in the middle. The CDR3 DNA is TGTGCCAGCAGCTCCGGGGTAACAAGCTACGAGCAGTACTTC. The encoded protein is CASSSGVTSYEQYF.

The genes are TRBV29-1 and TRBJ1-5; D call uncertain. This CDR3 region has 14 residues. Germline CDR1 reads SQVTM; CDR2 reads ANQGSEA. V lost 5 bases, J lost 0 bases, and 11 bases lay in between. CDR3 sequence reads: CSVTEENSNQPQHF. CDR3 DNA: TGCAGCGTTACTGAGGAGAATAGCAATCAGCCCCAGCATTTT.